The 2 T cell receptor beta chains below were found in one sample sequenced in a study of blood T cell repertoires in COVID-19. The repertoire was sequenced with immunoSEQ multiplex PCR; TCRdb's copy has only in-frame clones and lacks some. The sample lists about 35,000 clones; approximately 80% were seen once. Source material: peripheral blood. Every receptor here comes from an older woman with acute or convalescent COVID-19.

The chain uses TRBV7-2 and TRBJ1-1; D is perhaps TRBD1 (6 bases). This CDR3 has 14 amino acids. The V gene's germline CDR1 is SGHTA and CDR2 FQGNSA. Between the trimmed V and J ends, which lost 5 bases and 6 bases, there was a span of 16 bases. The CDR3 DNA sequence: TGTGCCAGCAGCCCACAGGGTAGGGTCGCTGAAGCTTTCTTT. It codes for CASSPQGRVAEAFF.

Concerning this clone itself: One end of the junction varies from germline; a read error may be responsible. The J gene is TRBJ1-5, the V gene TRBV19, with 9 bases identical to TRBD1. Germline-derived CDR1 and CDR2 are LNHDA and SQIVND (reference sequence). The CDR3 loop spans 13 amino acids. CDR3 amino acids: CASSTGGNQPQHF. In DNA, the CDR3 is TGTGCCAGTAGCACAGGGGGCAACCAGCCCCAGCATTTT.